This is a list of T cell receptor beta chains from one sample in a study of T cells in Graves' hyperthyroidism and ophthalmopathy. TCRdb re-called the multiplex PCR reads through MiXCR, storing one row per CDR3 protein. The data show some 580,000 distinct CDR3 sequences, more than 15% seen once. Sequenced sample: blood. These receptors all stem from a middle-aged woman with Graves' ophthalmopathy. CDR3s include the opening cysteine and the closing phenylalanine or tryptophan. The order of the fields is D gene, CDR3 length, clone size, V gene, J gene, CDR3 protein, CDR3 DNA. The D gene is left open where the match is weak. A row's size may be missing; if present it is once, few, many or a size class.

>.|16|few|TRBV4-1|TRBJ1-6
CASSQVDYPGISPLHF
TGCGCCAGCAGCCAAGTTGACTACCCGGGAATTTCACCCCTCCACTTT
>TRBD1|14|many|TRBV2|TRBJ2-3
CASRRDRLTDTQYF
TGTGCCAGTAGAAGGGACAGGTTAACAGATACGCAGTATTTT
>.|15|.|TRBV6-1|TRBJ2-6
CASYASSTGANVLTF
TGTGCCAGCTATGCTAGCAGTACTGGGGCCAACGTCCTGACTTTC
>.|15|.|TRBV6-1|TRBJ1-3
CASSEIVGSGNTIYF
TGTGCCAGCAGTGAGATTGTGGGGTCGGGAAACACCATATATTTT
>.|12|few|TRBV29-1|TRBJ2-1
CSVEDRERVLFF
TGCAGCGTTGAAGATCGAGAAAGGGTATTGTTCTTC
>TRBD1|13|few|TRBV27|TRBJ2-7
CASSSLSSGGQYF
TGTGCCAGCAGTTCCCTCTCATCAGGGGGGCAGTACTTC
>.|12|.|TRBV29-1|TRBJ2-1
CSVDTGHNEQFF
TGCAGCGTTGATACAGGGCATAATGAGCAGTTCTTC
>TRBD2|18|.|TRBV13|TRBJ2-1
CASSLDLAGGPMGNEQFF
TGTGCCAGCAGCTTAGACCTAGCGGGGGGCCCCATGGGAAATGAGCAGTTCTTC
>.|16|many|TRBV27|TRBJ1-1
CASSLFARGSYTEAFF
TGTGCCAGCAGTTTATTCGCCCGGGGCAGCTACACTGAAGCTTTCTTT
>TRBD1|17|few|TRBV5-1|TRBJ1-5
CASSFRTGGYRYQPQHF
TGCGCCAGCAGCTTTAGGACAGGGGGCTATCGTTATCAGCCCCAGCATTTT
>.|11|few|TRBV5-1|TRBJ2-2
CASSKKGELFF
TGCGCCAGCAGTAAAAAAGGGGAGCTGTTTTTT
>.|15|.|TRBV7-9|TRBJ2-3
CTSSLAVSVPDTQYF
TGTACCAGCAGCTTAGCGGTTAGCGTCCCAGATACGCAGTATTTT
>TRBD2|20|.|TRBV11-2|TRBJ2-1
CASSSTGTSGGRSSYNEQFF
TGTGCCAGCAGCTCAACCGGGACTAGCGGGGGCAGAAGCTCCTACAATGAGCAGTTCTTC
>.|13|.|TRBV5-1|TRBJ2-3
CASSPIGVNTQYF
TGCGCCAGCAGCCCCATAGGGGTAAATACGCAGTATTTT
>.|17|few|TRBV12-3/TRBV12-4|TRBJ2-7
CASSPGRGDSRSYEQYF
TGTGCCAGCAGTCCCGGTAGGGGGGACAGCCGGAGCTACGAGCAGTACTTC
>TRBD2|19|.|TRBV6-2/TRBV6-3|TRBJ2-7
CASSYASSGFPLGAYEQYF
TGTGCCAGCAGTTACGCCTCTAGCGGGTTTCCCCTAGGTGCCTACGAGCAGTACTTC
>TRBD2|15|many|TRBV20-1|TRBJ2-4
CSASPSGRTQNIQYF
TGCAGTGCTTCCCCTAGCGGGAGGACTCAAAACATTCAGTACTTC
>.|16|.|TRBV5-6|TRBJ2-4
CASSLFQGLAKNIQYF
TGTGCCAGCAGCTTGTTCCAGGGGCTAGCCAAAAACATTCAGTACTTC
>.|14|.|TRBV20-1|TRBJ1-1
CSALPGWGYTEAFF
TGCAGTGCTCTTCCGGGATGGGGATACACTGAAGCTTTCTTT
>TRBD2|16|once|TRBV4-2|TRBJ2-1
CASSQDSSGNYNEQFF
TGTGCCAGCAGCCAAGATTCCAGCGGGAACTACAATGAGCAGTTCTTC
>TRBD2|17|.|TRBV7-9|TRBJ2-2
CASSPGGWTLNTGELFF
TGTGCCAGCAGCCCCGGGGGGTGGACACTTAACACCGGGGAGCTGTTTTTT
>.|13|many|TRBV12-3/TRBV12-4|TRBJ1-2
CASSYRQTYGYTF
TGTGCCAGCAGTTACAGACAGACCTATGGCTACACCTTC
>.|14|.|TRBV3-1|TRBJ2-3
CASSQDYNTDTQYF
TGTGCCAGCAGCCAAGATTACAACACAGATACGCAGTATTTT
>.|14|.|TRBV6-1|TRBJ1-1
CASSQTDGNTEAFF
TGTGCCAGCAGCCAGACAGACGGGAACACTGAAGCTTTCTTT
>TRBD1|14|few|TRBV12-3/TRBV12-4|TRBJ2-3
CASRMTGPADTQYF
TGTGCCAGCAGGATGACAGGGCCGGCAGATACGCAGTATTTT
>TRBD1|14|many|TRBV20-1|TRBJ2-7
CSAFGDRGEYEQYF
TGCAGTGCGTTTGGGGACAGGGGGGAATACGAGCAGTACTTC
>.|16|.|TRBV19|TRBJ2-1
CASSSRGAVRGFEQFF
TGTGCCAGTAGTTCCCGAGGGGCGGTCCGGGGGTTTGAGCAGTTCTTC
>.|13|many|TRBV18|TRBJ1-1
CASSPLRDTEAFF
TGTGCCAGCTCACCGCTGAGGGACACTGAAGCTTTCTTT
>TRBD2|21|many|TRBV6-2/TRBV6-3|TRBJ2-2
CASRTTQTGRLRAGGTGELFF
TGTGCCAGCAGAACAACCCAGACAGGGCGCTTACGAGCGGGAGGCACCGGGGAGCTGTTTTTT
>.|13|many|TRBV2|TRBJ1-2
CASSGSGDYGYTF
TGTGCCAGCAGTGGTTCAGGGGACTATGGCTACACCTTC
>.|16|many|TRBV2|TRBJ1-5
CASRRRRGDGNQPQHF
TGTGCCAGCAGGAGAAGGAGGGGCGACGGAAATCAGCCCCAGCATTTT
>.|15|many|TRBV20-1|TRBJ2-3
CSANILAPSTDTQYF
TGCAGTGCTAATATACTAGCTCCTAGCACAGATACGCAGTATTTT
>.|17|.|TRBV4-1|TRBJ2-1
CASSGREAGLGYNEQFF
TGCGCCAGCAGCGGCCGGGAAGCGGGCTTAGGCTACAATGAGCAGTTCTTC
>.|15|few|TRBV11-2|TRBJ2-1
CASSLLGDSYNEQFF
TGTGCCAGCAGCCTTTTGGGTGACAGCTACAATGAGCAGTTCTTC
>.|15|.|TRBV24-1|TRBJ2-7
CATSDLGGADYEQYF
TGTGCCACCAGTGATTTGGGGGGGGCAGATTACGAGCAGTACTTC
>TRBD1|14|many|TRBV6-1|TRBJ1-1
CASSVTGVGTEAFF
TGTGCCAGCAGTGTCACAGGGGTAGGAACTGAAGCTTTCTTT
>.|16|many|TRBV11-1|TRBJ2-2
CASSLAPPGNTGELFF
TGTGCCAGCAGCTTAGCGCCCCCAGGGAACACCGGGGAGCTGTTTTTT
>.|13|many|TRBV18|TRBJ2-2
CASSPPIGLELFF
TGTGCCAGCTCACCACCGATCGGACTTGAGCTGTTTTTT
>TRBD1|14|.|TRBV20-1|TRBJ1-1
CSASRTGRSTEAFF
TGCAGTGCTAGCCGGACAGGGAGGAGCACTGAAGCTTTCTTT
>.|12|.|TRBV29-1|TRBJ1-5
CSVGGVNQPQHF
TGCAGCGTTGGTGGGGTCAATCAGCCCCAGCATTTT
>TRBD2|14|many|TRBV7-9|TRBJ2-1
CASTGGGSPNEQFF
TGTGCCAGCACCGGCGGGGGGAGCCCCAATGAGCAGTTCTTC
>.|15|once|TRBV4-1|TRBJ2-7
CASSSEGQPYNEQYF
TGCGCCAGCAGCTCCGAGGGCCAGCCATACAATGAGCAGTACTTC
>.|12|many|TRBV12-3/TRBV12-4|TRBJ2-3
CASMRGDGTQYF
TGTGCCAGCATGAGGGGGGACGGTACGCAGTATTTT
>TRBD1|14|.|TRBV19|TRBJ1-2
CASKGDRGIFGYTF
TGTGCCAGTAAGGGGGACAGGGGGATTTTTGGCTACACCTTC
>TRBD2|15|many|TRBV2|TRBJ2-2
CASRGLAVNTGELFF
TGTGCCAGCAGGGGACTAGCGGTCAACACCGGGGAGCTGTTTTTT
>TRBD2|16|many|TRBV2|TRBJ2-7
CASSEALLAVNYEQYF
TGTGCCAGCAGTGAAGCGTTGCTAGCGGTGAACTACGAGCAGTACTTC
>TRBD2|17|.|TRBV20-1|TRBJ2-3
CSARGSGGAGSTDTQYF
TGCAGTGCTAGAGGTAGCGGGGGGGCCGGAAGCACAGATACGCAGTATTTT
>TRBD1|15|many|TRBV24-1|TRBJ1-5
CATSDPRTGDQPQHF
TGTGCCACCAGTGACCCCCGGACAGGGGATCAGCCCCAGCATTTT
>TRBD1|15|many|TRBV2|TRBJ2-3
CASNREGGATDTQYF
TGTGCCAGTAATCGGGAAGGGGGCGCGACAGATACGCAGTATTTT
>.|15|few|TRBV15|TRBJ1-5
CATSRDPGNNQPQHF
TGTGCCACCAGCAGAGATCCGGGGAACAATCAGCCCCAGCATTTT
>TRBD2|16|.|TRBV12-3/TRBV12-4|TRBJ2-1
CASSHGGCGRYSEQFF
TGTGCCAGCAGCCACGGGGGGTGCGGGAGATACAGTGAGCAGTTCTTC
>TRBD1|16|.|TRBV18|TRBJ1-5
CASSPNRGRSNQPQHF
TGTGCCAGCTCACCTAACAGGGGGAGAAGCAATCAGCCCCAGCATTTT
>.|11|.|TRBV24-1|TRBJ1-2
CATSDLGGYTF
TGTGCCACCAGTGATTTGGGAGGCTACACCTTC